This T cell receptor beta chain was observed in a study of shared clonotypes between healthy human individuals. TCRdb's table, derived via immunoSEQ multiplex PCR, lists solely in-frame clones and lacks some. This table holds about 1.1 million clones, 70% to 80% found once. Trimming took 8 bases from V and 8 from J; bases not matched to a gene: 10. CDR3 length equals 13 residues. The sample taken for sequencing was memory CD4+ T cells from PBMCs. Subset specified: CD45RA-negative fraction. The chain couples TRBV23-1 to TRBJ1-2, with 8 bases identical to TRBD1. TRBV23-1 is recorded as an ORF, its role being uncertain. This receptor was identified in a man between 18 and 29 years old in good health. Some clones in this sample may be carry-over from other donors' samples. CDR3: CASPKPRGRGYTF. The CDR3 nucleotides are TGCGCCAGCCCCAAACCCAGGGGGCGCGGCTACACCTTC.